This record concerns one T cell receptor (beta chain) sequence. The antigen is unknown. The entry originates in a study of beta chain features in type 1 diabetes. At the level of the study: Investigators examined roughly 99,000,000 sorted cells across all samples. Study outcomes and limitations: In comparison with healthy donors, patients had naive, central memory and Treg TCRB repertoires that appeared more similar.

The CDR3 runs 15 residues. Germline V gene lookup returns CDR1 ENHRY and CDR2 SYGVKD. Trimming at V came to 6 bases and at J to 5 bases, leaving 8 bases not matched to a gene. Sequencing targeted expressed TCRB transcripts, as all isolated RNA had been reverse transcribed. Some clones are missing from TCRdb's copy, which holds only in-frame ones; the method was immunoSEQ multiplex PCR. The sample consists of 450,000 to 550,000 clones, 30% of them appearing once. The collection from each donor was one heparinised blood draw averaging approximately 110 mL. V gene TRBV10-3 combines with J gene TRBJ2-1; TRBD1 agrees at 9 bases. The sample was naive CD4+ T cells from blood. The sequence derives from a man younger than 35 in good health. The CDR3 is CAIREGQGVDNEQFF. The CDR3 coding sequence is TGTGCCATCAGAGAGGGACAGGGCGTTGACAATGAGCAGTTCTTC.